This passage covers 29 T cell receptor beta chains from one sample sequenced in a study of blood T cell repertoires in COVID-19. The assay was immunoSEQ multiplex PCR, and TCRdb's table has in-frame clones only and misses some. The sample consists of 95,000 to 110,000 clones, roughly nine tenths of them appearing once. Sequenced: peripheral blood. These receptors were collected from a man aged 40-49 years with active or convalescent COVID-19.

V is TRBV5-1 and J is TRBJ2-1, with D unresolved. Germline V lookup: CDR1 SGHRS, CDR2 YFSETQ. V lost 5 bases to trimming and J lost 0 bases, with 6 bases between them. This CDR3 has 13 residues. CDR3 in amino acids: CASSSSSYNEQFF. As DNA, the CDR3 is TGCGCCAGCAGTAGTAGCTCCTACAATGAGCAGTTCTTC. The variable domain in full, completed from reference TRBV5-1 and TRBJ2-1, reads KAGVTQTPRYLIKTRGQQVTLSCSPISGHRSVSWYQQTPGQGLQFLFEYFSETQRNKGNFPGRFSGRQFSNSRSEMNVSTLELGDSALYLCASSSSSYNEQFFGPGTRLTVL.

The gene calls are TRBV13 and TRBJ2-3; the match to TRBD1 covers 9 bases. Trimming took 3 bases from V and 4 from J; bases not matched to a gene: 8. Germline CDR1 is PRHDT and CDR2 is FYEKMQ (reference sequence). The CDR3 runs 16 residues. CDR3 sequence: CASSFRRTGDADTQYF. Written as DNA, the CDR3 is TGTGCCAGCAGCTTCAGGCGGACAGGGGACGCAGATACGCAGTATTTT.

The chain has TRBV5-1 and TRBJ2-1; 10 bases map to TRBD2. There are 15 residues in the CDR3. Germline trimming cut 4 bases from V and 2 bases from J; bases unmatched to any gene: 3. Germline V gene sequence: CDR1 SGHRS, CDR2 YFSETQ. CDR3 in amino acids: CASSLGLAAYNEQFF. CDR3 sequence (DNA): TGCGCCAGCAGCCTTGGACTAGCGGCCTACAATGAGCAGTTCTTC. The full variable domain, with the rest looked up from reference TRBV5-1 and TRBJ2-1, is KAGVTQTPRYLIKTRGQQVTLSCSPISGHRSVSWYQQTPGQGLQFLFEYFSETQRNKGNFPGRFSGRQFSNSRSEMNVSTLELGDSALYLCASSLGLAAYNEQFFGPGTRLTVL.

This chain connects TRBV28 to TRBJ2-3; D is perhaps TRBD1 (6 bases). The V gene lost 4 bases and the J gene lost 2 bases, with 10 bases spanning the gap. This CDR3 has 14 residues. Germline V CDR1 and CDR2: MDHEN, SYDVKM. CDR3 in DNA: TGTGCCAGCAGTTCGAGGGGGATCACAGATACGCAGTATTTT. Translation: CASSSRGITDTQYF. Full variable domain (remainder filled in from reference TRBV28 and TRBJ2-3): DVKVTQSSRYLVKRTGEKVFLECVQDMDHENMFWYRQDPGLGLRLIYFSYDVKMKEKGDIPEGYSVSREKKERFSLILESASTNQTSMYLCASSSRGITDTQYFGPGTRLTVL.

The rearrangement uses TRBV28 and TRBJ2-1; 9 bases map to TRBD2. With V trimmed by 2 bases and J by 7 bases, 3 bases remained unmatched. This CDR3 contains 14 residues. CDR1 is MDHEN, CDR2 SYDVKM, per germline. CDR3 region: CASSLAGGPNEQFF. The CDR3 bases are TGTGCCAGCAGTTTAGCGGGAGGGCCGAATGAGCAGTTCTTC.

This clone was recorded once. V gene TRBV10-1 combines with J gene TRBJ2-3, with TRBD1 matching 7 bases. In germline, CDR1 is WNHNN, CDR2 SYGVQD (reference sequence). CDR3 length: 13 residues. V gave up 9 bases and J gave up 2 bases; unmatched junction bases: 5. The CDR3 sequence is CASRQGPTDTQYF. The CDR3 bases are TGCGCCAGTAGACAGGGTCCCACAGATACGCAGTATTTT.

CDR3 in DNA: TGCGCCAGCAATCGCCAGGGGGCTGGGAATGAGCAGTTCTTC. As protein: CASNRQGAGNEQFF. The chain carries TRBV5-1 and TRBJ2-1; 8 bases map to TRBD1. The V gene end was trimmed by 6 bases and the J gene end by 7 bases; junction bases not matched to a gene: 9. CDR3 length: 14 residues. Germline loops: CDR1 SGHRS, CDR2 YFSETQ.

V is TRBV7-9 and J is TRBJ2-1; 8 bases are shared with TRBD2. Germline V gene sequence: CDR1 SEHNR, CDR2 FQNEAQ (reference sequence). V lost 2 bases, J lost 3 bases, and 3 bases stayed unmatched. The CDR3 has 15 residues. The CDR3: CASSLTREGYNEQFF. CDR3 bases: TGTGCCAGCAGCTTAACCCGGGAGGGCTACAATGAGCAGTTCTTC. Full variable domain (outside the CDR3, taken from reference TRBV7-9 and TRBJ2-1): DTGVSQNPRHKITKRGQNVTFRCDPISEHNRLYWYRQTLGQGPEFLTYFQNEAQLEKSRLLSDRFSAERPKGSFSTLEIQRTEQGDSAMYLCASSLTREGYNEQFFGPGTRLTVL.

This chain links TRBV21-1 with TRBJ2-7; TRBD1 reflects the table's D call only, with no check against the DNA. TRBV21-1 is a pseudogene. The CDR3 runs to 18 residues. This chain's CDR3 is CASSKVSRDRDSPYEQYF. The CDR3 DNA follows: TGTGCCAGCAGCAAAGTTTCCAGAGACAGGGATTCCCCCTACGAGCAGTACTTC.

The rearrangement joins TRBV7-2 to TRBJ2-7; weak D call: TRBD2 (6 bases). The CDR3 runs 15 residues. V was shortened by 6 bases and J by 0 bases, with 15 bases between the two germline ends. Per the germline V gene, CDR1 is SGHTA and CDR2 is FQGNSA. The CDR3 spells CASRGGPGLSYEQYF. In DNA form, the CDR3 reads TGTGCCAGCAGAGGCGGGCCGGGACTCTCCTACGAGCAGTACTTC.

The V call is TRBV4-1, the J call TRBJ2-2, with 7 bases fitting TRBD2. Trimming removed 9 bases from V and 5 bases from J; junction bases left unmatched: 6. Germline V gene lookup returns CDR1 MGHRA and CDR2 YSYEKL. The CDR3 extends over 13 amino acids. CDR3 sequence (DNA): TGCGCCAGTTCCCGGGGGGAGACCGGGGAGCTGTTTTTT. It is translated as CASSRGETGELFF.

This chain connects TRBV7-2 to TRBJ2-6; 7 bases fit TRBD2. The CDR3 loop spans 17 amino acids. V gave up 5 bases and J gave up 1 base; unmatched junction bases: 8. The germline gives CDR1 SGHTA, CDR2 FQGNSA. CDR3 region: CASSLRRLASGANVLTF. DNA for the CDR3: TGTGCCAGCAGCCTCCGAAGACTAGCATCTGGGGCCAACGTCCTGACTTTC.

V gene TRBV27 combines with J gene TRBJ1-1, with D possibly being TRBD1 (5 bases). The CDR3 is 14 residues long. Trimming took off 6 bases at V and 0 bases at J, with 11 bases between the two ends. CDR1 is MNHEY, CDR2 SMNVEV, per germline (reference sequence). The CDR3 coding sequence is TGTGCCAGCAGGGATAGGGGCATGAACACTGAAGCTTTCTTT. Protein product: CASRDRGMNTEAFF.

The chain couples TRBV2 to TRBJ1-2; possibly TRBD1 for D (5 bases). The CDR3 contains 14 residues. V lost 7 bases and J 7 bases, leaving 19 bases between the germline ends. The germline V gene has CDR1 SNHLY and CDR2 FYNNEI. CDR3 DNA: TGTGCCAGCATAGGCGACAGCCGTGGGGTTGGCTACACCTTC. The encoded protein is CASIGDSRGVGYTF.

The J gene is TRBJ2-2, the V gene TRBV24-1; TRBD1 aligns across 7 bases. The CDR3 totals 14 residues. CDR1 is KGHDR and CDR2 is SFDVKD in the germline V gene. J was trimmed by 6 bases and V by 4 bases; bases with no gene match: 4. The CDR3 is CATSELDRPGELFF. The CDR3 DNA follows: TGTGCCACCAGTGAGTTGGACAGGCCCGGGGAGCTGTTTTTT.

V gene TRBV6-2 or TRBV6-3 combines with J gene TRBJ2-1; D perhaps matches TRBD2 (6 bases). The V end lost 5 bases, the J end lost 4 bases, and 12 bases lay between the germline ends. This CDR3 has 14 residues. The germline V gene has CDR1 MNHEY and CDR2 SVGEGT. The CDR3 region has the DNA TGTGCCAGCAGTGCGGCGGGGTCGTACAATGAGCAGTTCTTC. This codes for CASSAAGSYNEQFF.

This chain connects TRBV18 to TRBJ1-1; 7 nucleotides line up with TRBD1. The V and J ends lost 3 bases and 5 bases, in that order; junction bases with no gene match: 6. The CDR3 consists of 14 residues. In germline, CDR1 is KGHSH, CDR2 LQKENI. Here the CDR3 reads CASSPRTGRTEAFF. The CDR3 DNA reads as TGTGCCAGCTCACCGAGGACAGGAAGAACTGAAGCTTTCTTT.

V and J are TRBV5-4 and TRBJ2-1; 8 nucleotides agree with TRBD2. The CDR3 consists of 18 residues. The J segment lost 6 bases and the V segment lost 0 bases, leaving 14 bases of the junction unmatched. The germline gives CDR1 SGHNT, CDR2 YYREEE (reference sequence). This CDR3 reads CASSLALLAGNPLNEQFF. Here the CDR3 DNA reads TGTGCCAGCAGCTTGGCCCTTCTAGCGGGTAACCCCCTCAATGAGCAGTTCTTC. The full variable domain, with the rest looked up from reference TRBV5-4 and TRBJ2-1, is ETGVTQSPTHLIKTRGQQVTLRCSSQSGHNTVSWYQQALGQGPQFIFQYYREEENGRGNFPPRFSGLQFPNYSSELNVNALELDDSALYLCASSLALLAGNPLNEQFFGPGTRLTVL.

V gene TRBV24-1 combines with J gene TRBJ2-1; a possible D gene is TRBD2 (6 bases). CDR1 KGHDR and CDR2 SFDVKD come from the germline V gene. The CDR3 is made up of 19 amino acids. Trimming took off 1 base at V and 6 bases at J, with 24 bases between the two ends. The CDR3 region has the DNA TGTGCCACCAGTGATTTTTTAGGGACCGGGTTATGGGGAGGCAATGAGCAGTTCTTC. This sequence encodes CATSDFLGTGLWGGNEQFF.

This clone was observed a handful of times. Within the sample, other DNA sequences also encode this same CDR3. The genes are TRBV19 and TRBJ1-5; D unresolved. Germline V gene sequence: CDR1 LNHDA, CDR2 SQIVND (reference sequence). The CDR3 has 13 amino acids. The V and J ends lost 0 bases and 7 bases respectively, with 7 bases between them. In DNA form, the CDR3 reads TGTGCCAGTAGTATAGATCGAGGGCAGCCCCAGCATTTT. This sequence encodes CASSIDRGQPQHF.

The chain is built from TRBV4-3 and TRBJ1-6; D remains ambiguous. CDR1 and CDR2 from the germline V gene are LGHNA and YSLEER. Trimming took 4 bases from V and 0 from J, leaving 19 bases between them. This CDR3 has 19 residues. CDR3: CASSLSLGGPSSYNSPLHF. Written as DNA, the CDR3 is TGCGCCAGCAGCCTCAGTTTGGGCGGGCCGAGCTCCTATAATTCACCCCTCCACTTT.

The chain couples TRBV5-8 to TRBJ1-1; 10 nucleotides line up with TRBD1. CDR1 and CDR2 (germline): SGHTS, YDEGEE. V lost 4 bases, J lost 3 bases, and 9 bases stayed unmatched. The CDR3 consists of 16 residues. For the CDR3, the DNA is TGTGCCAGCAGCCCCCGGGACAGGGGTTCGTACACTGAAGCTTTCTTT. As protein: CASSPRDRGSYTEAFF.

This sequence joins TRBV11-3 and TRBJ2-1; D remains ambiguous. CDR1 is SGHNT and CDR2 is YENEEA in the germline V gene. The V end was cut by 5 bases, the J end by 0 bases, with 17 bases between. The CDR3 loop spans 17 amino acids. The CDR3, as DNA: TGTGCCAGCAGCCCGTTCTGGAGCCAGAGCTCCTACAATGAGCAGTTCTTC. Its protein is CASSPFWSQSSYNEQFF.

The rearrangement uses TRBV24-1 and TRBJ2-5, with a possible D match to TRBD1 (6 bases). V was cut by 5 bases and J by 3 bases, with 18 bases left in between. The CDR3 sequence is 16 residues long. The germline CDR1 and CDR2 sequences are KGHDR and SFDVKD. The CDR3 region is CATSGTDIGAKETQYF. CDR3 nucleotide sequence: TGTGCCACCAGTGGGACAGACATCGGAGCTAAAGAGACCCAGTACTTC.

The chain joins TRBV7-3 to TRBJ2-7; 8 bases are a match to TRBD1. The germline CDR1 and CDR2 sequences are SGHTA and FQGTGA. The CDR3 is made up of 14 amino acids. Trimming removed 2 bases from V and 5 bases from J; junction bases left unmatched: 5. The CDR3: CASSLAGGLDEQYF. As DNA, the CDR3 is TGTGCCAGCAGCTTAGCAGGGGGCCTCGACGAGCAGTACTTC.

The chain joins TRBV7-6 to TRBJ2-3, with 14 bases matching TRBD2. V lost 4 bases to trimming and J lost 4 bases; unmatched junction nucleotides: 4. Looked up from germline, CDR1 is SGHVS and CDR2 is FNYEAQ. This CDR3 is built from 16 residues. CDR3 nucleotides: TGTGCCAGCAGCTCGATGGGACTAGCGGGAGCAGATACGCAGTATTTT. This sequence encodes CASSSMGLAGADTQYF.

This clone was seen just once. The chain uses TRBV7-3 and TRBJ2-7, with D maybe TRBD2 (6 bases). Germline loops: CDR1 SGHTA, CDR2 FQGTGA. This CDR3 is built from 15 residues. Deletions cut 2 bases from V and 4 bases from J, with 15 bases between. CDR3 DNA: TGTGCCAGCAGCTTACTGCCGGGAGCGCTATACGAGCAGTACTTC. This codes for CASSLLPGALYEQYF.

The chain couples TRBV3-1 (or the pseudogene TRBV3-2) to TRBJ2-5, with D unclear. The V gene lost 4 bases and the J gene lost 5 bases, with 8 bases spanning the gap. Germline V gene data show CDR1 as LGHDT and CDR2 as YNNKEL (reference sequence). This CDR3 has 12 amino acids. CDR3 region: CASSLEWETQYF. As DNA, the CDR3 is TGTGCCAGCAGCCTCGAGTGGGAGACCCAGTACTTC.

The J gene is TRBJ2-2, the V gene TRBV3-1 (or the pseudogene TRBV3-2); D is uncertain. Trimming removed 4 bases from V and 8 bases from J, with 8 bases in between. Germline V lookup: CDR1 LGHDT, CDR2 YNNKEL (reference sequence). CDR3 length: 12 amino acids. The CDR3 DNA follows: TGTGCCAGCAGCCTTTATTCGGGGGAGCTGTTTTTT. It yields the protein CASSLYSGELFF.